These 20 T cell receptor beta chains were all obtained from the same sample, sequenced in a study of cytomegalovirus exposure and HLA in healthy donors. The PCR ran on 60 Vbeta and 13 Jbeta primers. The repertoire was sequenced with immunoSEQ multiplex PCR; TCRdb's copy has only in-frame clones and lacks some. The sample consists of about 190,000 clones, more than 65% of them appearing once. The source material was PBMCs. The receptors come from a woman aged 25 to 39 in good health and CMV-seropositive.

In this sample, this clone turned up a few times. This sequence joins TRBV7-2 and TRBJ2-7; a possible D gene is TRBD1 (6 bases). The V end was cut by 0 bases, the J end by 3 bases, with 9 bases between. CDR3 length: 14 amino acids. Germline CDR1 and CDR2: SGHTA and FQGNSA. The CDR3 DNA is TGTGCCAGCAGCTTAGCGGGACACGGCTACGAGCAGTACTTC. Translation gives CASSLAGHGYEQYF.

V is TRBV13 and J is TRBJ2-5; TRBD2 aligns across 8 bases. Judging by the DNA end, TRBJ2-7 fits better; the J call may be wrong. The CDR3 covers 16 residues. Germline loops: CDR1 PRHDT, CDR2 FYEKMQ (reference sequence). The CDR3 loop is CASSLGPAGEKNEQYF. The CDR3 coding sequence is TGTGCCAGCAGCTTAGGGCCAGCGGGAGAGAAAAACGAGCAGTACTTC.

The chain has TRBV19 and TRBJ2-1, with D possibly TRBD2 on 6 matching bases. The germline V and J ends were trimmed by 7 bases and 6 bases, with 22 bases remaining between them. The V gene's germline CDR1 is LNHDA and CDR2 SQIVND (reference sequence). CDR3 size: 16 residues. The CDR3 nucleotides read TGTGCCAGTACCCCCCTGGGACTTCGAACTTCCAATGAGCAGTTCTTC. Amino acid sequence: CASTPLGLRTSNEQFF.

The gene calls are TRBV6-1 and TRBJ2-6, with 11 bases lining up with TRBD1. Trimming removed 5 bases from V and 6 bases from J; junction bases left unmatched: 3. Germline-derived CDR1 and CDR2 are MNHNS and SASEGT. This CDR3 region has 15 residues. CDR3 sequence (DNA): TGTGCCAGCAGTTGGACAGGGGGCGCGGCCAACGTCCTGACTTTC. Its translation is CASSWTGGAANVLTF.

The table lists this clone with a count of one. This chain links TRBV21-1 with TRBJ1-3; the table's D call TRBD1 went unverified against the DNA. TRBV21-1 is given as a pseudogene. The CDR3 loop spans 17 amino acids. The CDR3 DNA sequence: TGTGCCAGCAGCCCCGACAGGGGGAGGAACTCTGGAAACACCATATATTTT. Protein: CASSPDRGRNSGNTIYF.

The CDR3 nucleotides are TGTGCCAGCAGCTTGGTGGACATTCAAGAGACCCAGTACTTC. Its translation: CASSLVDIQETQYF. The chain joins TRBV5-4 to TRBJ2-5; perhaps TRBD1 as D (5 bases). Germline V gene lookup returns CDR1 SGHNT and CDR2 YYREEE (reference sequence). Trimming cost V 0 bases and J 2 bases, with 8 bases left between them. CDR3 size: 14 residues.

The chain combines TRBV28 with TRBJ2-7, with D perhaps matching TRBD1 (5 bases). V shed 5 bases and J shed 2 bases, with 16 bases lying between them. The CDR3 consists of 15 residues. CDR1 is MDHEN, CDR2 SYDVKM, per germline. The CDR3 DNA reads as TGTGCCAGCAGTCTTCCAGGGAACGGAGCCTACGAGCAGTACTTC. Its translation is CASSLPGNGAYEQYF.

J is TRBJ2-5 and V is TRBV11-2; 12 bases line up with TRBD2. The CDR3 loop spans 16 amino acids. J gave up 0 bases and V 5 bases, and 4 bases lay outside the gene matches. From germline, CDR1 is SGHAT and CDR2 FQNNGV. The CDR3: CASSASGRVYQETQYF. DNA of the CDR3: TGTGCCAGCAGCGCTAGCGGGAGGGTGTACCAAGAGACCCAGTACTTC.

The table lists this clone with a count of one. The V call is TRBV7-9, the J call TRBJ2-1; D possibly corresponds to TRBD1 (6 bases). CDR3 size: 16 residues. V was pared by 6 bases and J by 0 bases, with 15 bases between. Germline lookup yields CDR1 SEHNR and CDR2 FQNEAQ (reference sequence). CDR3 in DNA: TGTGCCAGCAGTGACAGGTCTCTGAGCTCCTACAATGAGCAGTTCTTC. Translating gives CASSDRSLSSYNEQFF.

The chain's CDR3 is CASSQGAGNSYEQYF. CDR3 DNA sequence: TGCGCCAGCAGCCAAGGGGCGGGGAACTCCTACGAGCAGTACTTC. This chain links TRBV4-1 with TRBJ2-7; possible D gene TRBD2, 6 bases. V lost 1 base, J lost 0 bases, and 10 bases lay in between. CDR1 and CDR2 (germline): MGHRA, YSYEKL. The CDR3 runs to 15 residues.

The DNA of the CDR3 is TGTGCCAGCAGTGGTGGGACAGAGGTTTACTTC. This sequence encodes CASSGGTEVYF. This chain connects TRBV7-9 to TRBJ2-7; TRBD1 matches 7 bases. The V segment lost 6 bases and the J segment 13 bases; nucleotides outside the gene matches: 9. The V gene's germline CDR1 is SEHNR and CDR2 FQNEAQ (reference sequence). This CDR3 is built from 11 residues. The variable domain in full, with the rest retrieved from reference TRBV7-9 and TRBJ2-7, is DTGVSQNPRHKITKRGQNVTFRCDPISEHNRLYWYRQTLGQGPEFLTYFQNEAQLEKSRLLSDRFSAERPKGSFSTLEIQRTEQGDSAMYLCASSGGTEVYFGPGTRLTVT.

The chain has TRBV4-1 and TRBJ2-1; 9 nucleotides match TRBD2. Unmatched junction bases numbered 3, after V lost 1 base and J lost 5 bases. CDR1 MGHRA and CDR2 YSYEKL come from the germline V gene. CDR3 size: 15 residues. The CDR3 sequence is CASSQGASGNNEQFF. The CDR3 DNA follows: TGCGCCAGCAGCCAAGGCGCTAGCGGGAACAATGAGCAGTTCTTC.

V and J are TRBV19 and TRBJ2-6; D is possibly TRBD1 (5 bases). Trimming shortened V by 5 bases and J by 4 bases, and 18 bases separated the two germline ends. The CDR3 covers 17 residues. CDR1 is LNHDA and CDR2 is SQIVND in the germline V gene (reference sequence). CDR3 coding DNA: TGTGCCAGTAGTCCAAACAGCAGGGCGTCCGGGGCCAACGTCCTGACTTTC. This gives the protein CASSPNSRASGANVLTF. The variable domain in full, with the rest retrieved from reference TRBV19 and TRBJ2-6, is DGGITQSPKYLFRKEGQNVTLSCEQNLNHDAMYWYRQDPGQGLRLIYYSQIVNDFQKGDIAEGYSVSREKKESFPLTVTSAQKNPTAFYLCASSPNSRASGANVLTFGAGSRLTVL.

The CDR3 nucleotides read TGTGCCAGCAGTTGGCGCGGTTCCTCTCGGGCTTTCTTT. Encoded protein: CASSWRGSSRAFF. The rearrangement links TRBV28 to TRBJ1-1; D remains unclear. Per the germline V gene, CDR1 is MDHEN and CDR2 is SYDVKM. CDR3 length: 13 residues. Between the trimmed V and J ends, which lost 4 bases and 11 bases, there was a span of 17 bases.

V gene TRBV5-5 combines with J gene TRBJ1-3; D not certain. V was pared by 0 bases and J by 8 bases, with 21 bases between. CDR1 and CDR2 (germline): SGHKS, YYEKEE (reference sequence). The CDR3 extends over 17 amino acids. This CDR3 is CASSLVEAASWGDTIYF. The CDR3 DNA reads as TGTGCCAGCAGCTTGGTCGAGGCAGCTAGTTGGGGAGACACCATATATTTT.

In this sample, this clone turned up a few times. The chain joins TRBV19 to TRBJ2-2; 7 nucleotides match TRBD2. The CDR3 has 15 amino acids. After removal of 6 bases from V and 4 bases from J, the junction contained 8 bases not matched to a gene. CDR1 is LNHDA, CDR2 SQIVND, per germline (reference sequence). CDR3 amino acids: CASRPPGGGTGELFF. Written as DNA, the CDR3 is TGTGCCAGTAGGCCACCGGGAGGAGGCACCGGGGAGCTGTTTTTT.

The chain's CDR3 is CASSLVPSGRREQFF. The CDR3 DNA follows: TGTGCCAGCAGCTTGGTTCCTAGCGGGAGAAGAGAGCAGTTCTTC. V usage is TRBV11-2 and J usage is TRBJ2-1; 10 nucleotides align to TRBD2. J was trimmed by 10 bases and V by 3 bases; bases with no gene match: 9. Germline loops: CDR1 SGHAT, CDR2 FQNNGV. The CDR3 spans 15 residues.

This chain uses TRBV6-5 with TRBJ2-7; tentatively, D is TRBD1 (5 bases). CDR3 length: 14 residues. The V gene lost 0 bases and the J gene lost 5 bases, with 11 bases spanning the gap. CDR1 is MNHEY, CDR2 SVGAGI, per germline. CDR3 amino acids: CASSYSRREDEQYF. The CDR3 nucleotides read TGTGCCAGCAGTTACTCCCGCAGGGAAGACGAGCAGTACTTC.

This chain joins TRBV6-4 and TRBJ1-1; D gene unclear. The V end lost 3 bases, the J end lost 3 bases, and 8 bases lay between the germline ends. The V gene's germline CDR1 is MRHNA and CDR2 SNTAGT. This CDR3 comprises 13 residues. This CDR3 is CASSDSEDTEAFF. The CDR3, as DNA: TGTGCCAGCAGTGATTCCGAGGACACTGAAGCTTTCTTT.

A single count supports this clone. The chain is built from TRBV5-8 and TRBJ2-7; D is possibly TRBD1 (6 bases). The germline V gene encodes CDR1 SGHTS and CDR2 YDEGEE. The CDR3 contains 15 residues. Trimming pared 2 bases from V and 6 bases from J, leaving 18 bases between. CDR3 in DNA: TGTGCCAGCAGCTTCGGGCAACGACAGGCCGGCGAGCAGTACTTC. Its translation: CASSFGQRQAGEQYF.